The count of the clone carrying this TCR beta chain is one. Its antigen is unidentified. Measured with immunoSEQ multiplex PCR; TCRdb has only the in-frame clones, and not every one. In the table there are approximately 400,000 clones, 80% to 90% of which are singletons. The data stem from a study of Ad26.COV2.S vaccination and SARS-CoV-2 variants. Study summary: By the intramuscular route, Ad26.COV2.S was given once, or twice 56 days apart.

As for treatment: about 20 received Ad26.COV2.S at low or high dose, single or two shots; roughly five received placebo; per-sample allocation not given. Samples were taken on day 63 after the first vaccine or placebo injection. Germline trimming cut 3 bases from V and 6 bases from J; bases unmatched to any gene: 8. The CDR3 runs 16 residues. CDR1 and CDR2 (germline): LGHNA, YNFKEQ. Regarding the study as a whole: Vaccine and placebo recipients had comparable breadth of non-spike TCRs.

The TCR originated in a person aged 18-65 years who received the Ad26.COV2.S COVID-19 vaccine or a placebo. The V and J genes are TRBV4-2 and TRBJ2-1, with TRBD1 matching 10 bases. The starting material was peripheral blood, obtained in a trial of Ad26.COV2.S vaccine versus placebo. In DNA form, the CDR3 reads TGTGCCAGCAGCCAGGGAGGCGGGACAGGGGCCAATGAGCAGTTCTTC. Translation gives CASSQGGGTGANEQFF.